This entry lists 2 T cell receptor beta chains sequenced from one sample in a study of beta chain features in type 1 diabetes. Study-level findings and limits: Within each of all four CD4+ subsets, Type 1 diabetes patients had TCRB CDR3s that were moderately but significantly shorter.

These TCRs are of unknown antigen specificity. Expressed TCRB transcripts were sequenced, since all the RNA that had been isolated was reverse transcribed. Data came from immunoSEQ multiplex PCR; TCRdb stores just in-frame clones and leaves some out. This table has about 160,000 clones, 63% appearing once. The sequenced sample consisted of naive CD4+ T cells from blood. The receptors come from a man aged 30 to 45 with type 1 diabetes.

The chain couples TRBV4-3 to TRBJ1-2; D perhaps matches TRBD1 (5 bases). The CDR3 is 13 amino acids. V shed 4 bases and J shed 5 bases, with 11 bases lying between them. The germline V gene encodes CDR1 LGHNA and CDR2 YSLEER. The CDR3 spells CASSPTVEYGYTF. DNA of the CDR3: TGCGCCAGCAGCCCGACAGTAGAGTATGGCTACACCTTC.

The chain uses TRBV29-1 and TRBJ1-1, with D unclear. The CDR3 spans 11 residues. Trimming left V 6 bases short and J 10 bases short, with 15 bases between. The germline gives CDR1 SQVTM, CDR2 ANQGSEA. CDR3 sequence reads: CSVSPGWGAFF. DNA of the CDR3: TGCAGCGTGTCCCCGGGGTGGGGAGCTTTCTTT. Full variable domain (remainder filled in from reference TRBV29-1 and TRBJ1-1): SAVISQKPSRDICQRGTSLTIQCQVDSQVTMMFWYRQQPGQSLTLIATANQGSEATYESGFVIDKFPISRPNLTFSTLTVSNMSPEDSSIYLCSVSPGWGAFFGQGTRLTVV.